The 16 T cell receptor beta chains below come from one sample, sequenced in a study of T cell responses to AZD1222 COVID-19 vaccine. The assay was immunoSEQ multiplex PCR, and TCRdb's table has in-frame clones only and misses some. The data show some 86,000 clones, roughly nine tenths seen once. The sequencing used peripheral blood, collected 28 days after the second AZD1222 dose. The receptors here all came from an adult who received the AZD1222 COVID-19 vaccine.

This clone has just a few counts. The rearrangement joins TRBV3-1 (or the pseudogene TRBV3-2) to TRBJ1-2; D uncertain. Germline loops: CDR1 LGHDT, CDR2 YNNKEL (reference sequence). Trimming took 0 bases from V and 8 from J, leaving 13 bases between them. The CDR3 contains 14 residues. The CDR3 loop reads CASSQDESGRGYTF. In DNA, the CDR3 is TGTGCCAGCAGCCAAGATGAGTCGGGAAGGGGCTACACCTTC.

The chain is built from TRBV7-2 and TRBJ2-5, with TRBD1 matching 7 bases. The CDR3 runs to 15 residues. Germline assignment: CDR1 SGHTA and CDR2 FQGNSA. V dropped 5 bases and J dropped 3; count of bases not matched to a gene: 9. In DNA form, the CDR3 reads TGTGCCAGCAGCGTACAGGGGCTTTATGAAGAGACCCAGTACTTC. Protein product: CASSVQGLYEETQYF.

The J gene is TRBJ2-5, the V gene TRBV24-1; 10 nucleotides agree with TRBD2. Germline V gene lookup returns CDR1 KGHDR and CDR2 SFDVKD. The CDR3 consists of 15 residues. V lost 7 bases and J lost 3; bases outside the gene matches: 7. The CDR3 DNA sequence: TGTGCCACCAGAGACGCTAGCGGGGGAAAAGAGACCCAGTACTTC. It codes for CATRDASGGKETQYF.

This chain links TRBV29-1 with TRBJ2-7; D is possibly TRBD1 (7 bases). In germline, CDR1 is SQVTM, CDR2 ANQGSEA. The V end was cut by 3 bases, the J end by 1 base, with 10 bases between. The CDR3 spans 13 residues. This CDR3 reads CSVESGGSYEQYF. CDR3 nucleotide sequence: TGCAGCGTTGAGTCAGGGGGGTCCTACGAGCAGTACTTC.

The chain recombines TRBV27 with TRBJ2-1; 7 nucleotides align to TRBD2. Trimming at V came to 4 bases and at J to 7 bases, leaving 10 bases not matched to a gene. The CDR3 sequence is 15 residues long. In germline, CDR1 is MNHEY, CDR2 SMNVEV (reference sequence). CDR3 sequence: CASSSTGTKRNEQFF. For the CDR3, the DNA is TGTGCCAGCAGTTCAACCGGGACTAAAAGGAATGAGCAGTTCTTC.

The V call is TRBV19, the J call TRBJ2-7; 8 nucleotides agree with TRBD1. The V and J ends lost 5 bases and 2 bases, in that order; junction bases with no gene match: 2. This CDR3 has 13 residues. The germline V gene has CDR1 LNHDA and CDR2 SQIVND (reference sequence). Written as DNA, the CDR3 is TGTGCCAGTAGTGAGACAGGGGCCTACGAGCAGTACTTC. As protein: CASSETGAYEQYF. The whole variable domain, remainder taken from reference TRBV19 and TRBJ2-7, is DGGITQSPKYLFRKEGQNVTLSCEQNLNHDAMYWYRQDPGQGLRLIYYSQIVNDFQKGDIAEGYSVSREKKESFPLTVTSAQKNPTAFYLCASSETGAYEQYFGPGTRLTVT.

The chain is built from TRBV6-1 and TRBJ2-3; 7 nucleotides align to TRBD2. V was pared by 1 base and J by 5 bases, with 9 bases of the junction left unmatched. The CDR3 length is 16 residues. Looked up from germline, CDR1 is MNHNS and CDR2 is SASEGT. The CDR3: CASSEVTSPWRDTQYF. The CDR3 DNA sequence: TGTGCCAGCAGTGAAGTGACTAGCCCCTGGAGAGATACGCAGTATTTT.

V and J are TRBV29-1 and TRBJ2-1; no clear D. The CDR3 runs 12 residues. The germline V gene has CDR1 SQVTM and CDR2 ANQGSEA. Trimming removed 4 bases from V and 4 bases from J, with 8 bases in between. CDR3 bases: TGCAGCGTTGTCTGGGTATACAATGAGCAGTTCTTC. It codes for CSVVWVYNEQFF.

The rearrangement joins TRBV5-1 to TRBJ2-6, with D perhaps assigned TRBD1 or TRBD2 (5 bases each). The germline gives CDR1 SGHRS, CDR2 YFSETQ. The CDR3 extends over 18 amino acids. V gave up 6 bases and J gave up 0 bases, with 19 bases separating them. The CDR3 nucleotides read TGCGCCAGCACCCTTGGTGGGACGGTTTACTCTGGGGCCAACGTCCTGACTTTC. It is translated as CASTLGGTVYSGANVLTF.

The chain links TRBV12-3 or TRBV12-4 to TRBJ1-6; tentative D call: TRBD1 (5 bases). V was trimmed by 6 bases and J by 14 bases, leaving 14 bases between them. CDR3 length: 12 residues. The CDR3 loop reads CASRGALGALHF. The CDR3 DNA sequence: TGTGCCAGCAGAGGGGCCCTAGGGGCCCTCCACTTT.

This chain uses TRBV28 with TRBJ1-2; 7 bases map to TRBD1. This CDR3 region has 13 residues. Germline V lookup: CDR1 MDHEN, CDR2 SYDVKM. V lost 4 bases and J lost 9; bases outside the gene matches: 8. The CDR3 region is CASSSPDRYSYTF. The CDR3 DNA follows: TGTGCCAGCAGTTCCCCGGACAGGTATAGCTACACCTTC.

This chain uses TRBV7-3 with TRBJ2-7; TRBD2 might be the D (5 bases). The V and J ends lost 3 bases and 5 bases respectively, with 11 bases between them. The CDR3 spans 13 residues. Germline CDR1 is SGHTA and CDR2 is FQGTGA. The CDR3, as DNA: TGTGCCAGCAGCTTTGCAGGAGGCAACGAGCAGTACTTC. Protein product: CASSFAGGNEQYF.

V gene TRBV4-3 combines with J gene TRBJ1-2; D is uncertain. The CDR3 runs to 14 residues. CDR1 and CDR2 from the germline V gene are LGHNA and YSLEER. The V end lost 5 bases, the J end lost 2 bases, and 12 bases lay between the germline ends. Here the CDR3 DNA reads TGCGCCAGCAGCACGGCTTTGACCAACTATGGCTACACCTTC. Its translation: CASSTALTNYGYTF.

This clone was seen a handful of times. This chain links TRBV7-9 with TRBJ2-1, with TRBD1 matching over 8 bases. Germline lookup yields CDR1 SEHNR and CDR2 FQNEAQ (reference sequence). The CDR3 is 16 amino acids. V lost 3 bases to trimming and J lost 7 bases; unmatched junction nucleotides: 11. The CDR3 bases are TGTGCCAGCAGCTTTTGGACAGGGTTTAACGTGAATGAGCAGTTCTTC. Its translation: CASSFWTGFNVNEQFF.

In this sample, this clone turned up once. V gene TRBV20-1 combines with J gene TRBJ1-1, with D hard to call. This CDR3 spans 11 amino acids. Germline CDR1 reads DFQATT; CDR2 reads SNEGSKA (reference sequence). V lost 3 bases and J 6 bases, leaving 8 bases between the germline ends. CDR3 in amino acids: CSASRKAEAFF. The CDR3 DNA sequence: TGCAGTGCTAGTCGTAAAGCTGAAGCTTTCTTT.

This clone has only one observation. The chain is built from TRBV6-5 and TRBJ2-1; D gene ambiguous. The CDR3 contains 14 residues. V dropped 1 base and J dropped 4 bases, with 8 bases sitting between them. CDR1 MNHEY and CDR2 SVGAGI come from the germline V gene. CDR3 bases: TGTGCCAGCAGTTACTTTGGTGGTTACAATGAGCAGTTCTTC. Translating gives CASSYFGGYNEQFF.